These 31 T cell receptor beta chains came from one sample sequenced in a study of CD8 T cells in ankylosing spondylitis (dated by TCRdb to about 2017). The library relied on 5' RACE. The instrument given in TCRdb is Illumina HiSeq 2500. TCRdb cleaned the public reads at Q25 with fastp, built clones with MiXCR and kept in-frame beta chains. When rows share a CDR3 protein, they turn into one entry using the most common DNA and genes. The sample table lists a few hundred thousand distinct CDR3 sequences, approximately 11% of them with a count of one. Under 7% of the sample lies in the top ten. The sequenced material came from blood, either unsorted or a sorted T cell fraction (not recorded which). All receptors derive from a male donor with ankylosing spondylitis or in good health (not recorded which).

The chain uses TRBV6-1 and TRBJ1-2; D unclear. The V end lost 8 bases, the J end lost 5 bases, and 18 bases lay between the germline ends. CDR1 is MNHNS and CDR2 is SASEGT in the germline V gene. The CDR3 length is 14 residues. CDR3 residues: CASGDGEKEYGYTF. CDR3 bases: TGTGCCAGCGGGGATGGGGAAAAGGAGTATGGCTACACCTTC.

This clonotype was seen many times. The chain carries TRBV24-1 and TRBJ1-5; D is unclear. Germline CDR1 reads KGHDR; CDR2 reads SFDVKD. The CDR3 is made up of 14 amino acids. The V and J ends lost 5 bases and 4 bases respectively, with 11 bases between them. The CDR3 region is CATSGPGKNQPQHF. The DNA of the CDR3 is TGTGCCACCAGTGGCCCCGGCAAAAATCAGCCCCAGCATTTT.

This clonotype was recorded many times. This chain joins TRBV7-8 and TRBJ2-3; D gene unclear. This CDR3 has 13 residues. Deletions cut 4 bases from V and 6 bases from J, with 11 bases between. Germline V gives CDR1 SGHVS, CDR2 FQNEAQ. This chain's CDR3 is CASSSFLVDTQYF. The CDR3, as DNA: TGTGCCAGCAGCTCATTTCTTGTGGATACGCAGTATTTT.

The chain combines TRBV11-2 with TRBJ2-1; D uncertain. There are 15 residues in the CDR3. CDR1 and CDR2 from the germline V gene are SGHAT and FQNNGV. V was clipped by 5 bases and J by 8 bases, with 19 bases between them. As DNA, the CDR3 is TGTGCCAGCAGCGCCGGTGACTGGGGTGTCTATGAGCAGTTCTTC. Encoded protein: CASSAGDWGVYEQFF.

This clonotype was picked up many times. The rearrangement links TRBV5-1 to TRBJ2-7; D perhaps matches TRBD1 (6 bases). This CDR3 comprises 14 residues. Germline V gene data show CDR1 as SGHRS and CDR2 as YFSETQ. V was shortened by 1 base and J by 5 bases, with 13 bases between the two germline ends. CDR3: CASSLTGLTHEQYF. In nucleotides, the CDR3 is TGCGCCAGCAGCTTGACAGGGCTTACTCACGAGCAGTACTTC.

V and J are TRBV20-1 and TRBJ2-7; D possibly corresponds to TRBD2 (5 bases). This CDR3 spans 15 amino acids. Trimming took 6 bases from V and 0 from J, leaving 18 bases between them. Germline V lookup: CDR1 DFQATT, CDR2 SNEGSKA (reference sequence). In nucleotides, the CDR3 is TGCAGTGCCCAGTTGGAGCGGTCGAGCTCCTACGAGCAGTACTTC. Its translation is CSAQLERSSSYEQYF.

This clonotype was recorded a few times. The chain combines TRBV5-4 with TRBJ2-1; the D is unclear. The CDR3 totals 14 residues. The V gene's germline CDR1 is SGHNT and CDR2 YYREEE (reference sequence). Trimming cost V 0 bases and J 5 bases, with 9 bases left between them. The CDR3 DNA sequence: TGTGCCAGCAGCTTGGGGCCAACTCACAATGAGCAGTTCTTC. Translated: CASSLGPTHNEQFF.

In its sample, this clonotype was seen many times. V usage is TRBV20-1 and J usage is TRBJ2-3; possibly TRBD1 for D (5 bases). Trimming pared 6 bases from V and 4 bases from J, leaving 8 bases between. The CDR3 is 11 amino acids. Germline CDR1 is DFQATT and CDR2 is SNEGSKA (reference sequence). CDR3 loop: CSAQGPDTQYF. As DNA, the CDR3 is TGCAGTGCCCAGGGCCCAGATACGCAGTATTTT.

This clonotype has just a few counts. The DNA for the CDR3 is TGTGCCAGCAGCTTAGGGCTAGGCCGTATGAACATTCAGTACTTC. It yields the protein CASSLGLGRMNIQYF. The gene calls are TRBV7-2 and TRBJ2-4; D is uncertain. The CDR3 totals 15 residues. The germline V gene encodes CDR1 SGHTA and CDR2 FQGNSA. V was clipped by 1 base and J by 7 bases, with 14 bases between them.

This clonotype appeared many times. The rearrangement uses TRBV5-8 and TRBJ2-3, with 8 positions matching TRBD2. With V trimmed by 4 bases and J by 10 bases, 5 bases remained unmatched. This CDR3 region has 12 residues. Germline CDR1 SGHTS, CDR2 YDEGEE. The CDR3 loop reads CASSVGTRPQYF. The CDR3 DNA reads TGTGCCAGCAGCGTCGGGACTAGGCCGCAGTATTTT. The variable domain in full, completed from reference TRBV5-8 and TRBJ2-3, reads EAGVTQSPTHLIKTRGQQATLRCSPISGHTSVYWYQQALGLGLQFLLWYDEGEERNRGNFPPRFSGRQFPNYSSELNVNALELEDSALYLCASSVGTRPQYFGPGTRLTVL.

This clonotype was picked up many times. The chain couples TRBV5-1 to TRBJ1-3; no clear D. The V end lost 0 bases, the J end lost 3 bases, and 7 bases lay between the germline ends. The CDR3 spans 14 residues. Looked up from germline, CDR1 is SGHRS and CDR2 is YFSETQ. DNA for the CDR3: TGCGCCAGCAGCTTGGGAGACAATGGAAACACCATATATTTT. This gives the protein CASSLGDNGNTIYF.

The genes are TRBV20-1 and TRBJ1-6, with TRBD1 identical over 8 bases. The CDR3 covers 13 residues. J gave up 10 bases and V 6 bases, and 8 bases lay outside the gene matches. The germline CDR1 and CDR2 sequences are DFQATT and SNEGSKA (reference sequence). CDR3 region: CSAIDRGRSPLHF. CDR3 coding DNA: TGCAGTGCGATAGACAGGGGTCGGTCACCCCTCCACTTT.

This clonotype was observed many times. The CDR3 coding sequence is TGTGCCAGCAGCCCAGTCGTGAACACTGAAGCTTTCTTT. It is translated as CASSPVVNTEAFF. The chain employs TRBV7-9 and TRBJ1-1; D remains ambiguous. Between the trimmed V and J ends, which lost 5 bases and 0 bases, there was a span of 7 bases. The CDR3 loop spans 13 amino acids. Germline assignment: CDR1 SEHNR and CDR2 FQNEAQ (reference sequence).

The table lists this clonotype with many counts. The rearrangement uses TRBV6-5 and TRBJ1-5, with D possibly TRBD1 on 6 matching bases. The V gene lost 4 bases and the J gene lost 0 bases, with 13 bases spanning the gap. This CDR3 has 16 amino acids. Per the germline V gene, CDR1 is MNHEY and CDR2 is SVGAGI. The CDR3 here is CASSSQTGGSNQPQHF. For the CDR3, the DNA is TGTGCCAGCAGTTCCCAGACAGGAGGTAGCAATCAGCCCCAGCATTTT.

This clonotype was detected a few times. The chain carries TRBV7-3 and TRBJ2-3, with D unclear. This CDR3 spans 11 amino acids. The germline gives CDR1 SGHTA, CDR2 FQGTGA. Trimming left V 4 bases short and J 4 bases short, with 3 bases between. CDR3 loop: CASSSSDTQYF. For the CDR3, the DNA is TGTGCCAGCAGCTCCTCAGATACGCAGTATTTT.

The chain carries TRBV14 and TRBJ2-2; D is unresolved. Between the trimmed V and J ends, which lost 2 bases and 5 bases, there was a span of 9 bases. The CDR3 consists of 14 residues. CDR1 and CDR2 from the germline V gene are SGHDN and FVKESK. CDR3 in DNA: TGTGCCAGCAGCCAAAGTAGTTCTACCGGGGAGCTGTTTTTT. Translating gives CASSQSSSTGELFF.

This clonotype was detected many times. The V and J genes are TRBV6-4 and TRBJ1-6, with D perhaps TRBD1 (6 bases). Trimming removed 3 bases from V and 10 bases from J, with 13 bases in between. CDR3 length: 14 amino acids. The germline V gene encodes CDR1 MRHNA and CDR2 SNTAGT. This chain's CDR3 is CASSEREGESPLHF. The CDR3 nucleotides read TGTGCCAGCAGTGAAAGGGAGGGGGAATCACCCCTCCACTTT.

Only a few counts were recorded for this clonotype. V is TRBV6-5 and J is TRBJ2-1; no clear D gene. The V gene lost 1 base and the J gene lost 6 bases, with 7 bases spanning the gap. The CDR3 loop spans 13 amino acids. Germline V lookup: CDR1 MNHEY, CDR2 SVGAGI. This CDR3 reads CASSYLSSNEQFF. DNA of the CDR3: TGTGCCAGCAGTTACTTGTCGTCCAATGAGCAGTTCTTC.

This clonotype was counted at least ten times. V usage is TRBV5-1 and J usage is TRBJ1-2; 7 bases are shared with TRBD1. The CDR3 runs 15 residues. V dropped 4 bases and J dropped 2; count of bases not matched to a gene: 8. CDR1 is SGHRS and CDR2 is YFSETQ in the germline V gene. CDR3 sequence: CASSAQGDPNYGYTF. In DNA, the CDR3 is TGCGCCAGCAGCGCTCAGGGGGACCCAAACTATGGCTACACCTTC.

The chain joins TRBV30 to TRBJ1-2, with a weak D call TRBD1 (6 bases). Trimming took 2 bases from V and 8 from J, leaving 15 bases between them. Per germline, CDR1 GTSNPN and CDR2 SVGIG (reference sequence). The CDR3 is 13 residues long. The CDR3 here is CAWSIQGKVGYTF. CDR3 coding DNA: TGTGCCTGGAGTATTCAGGGGAAGGTGGGCTACACCTTC.

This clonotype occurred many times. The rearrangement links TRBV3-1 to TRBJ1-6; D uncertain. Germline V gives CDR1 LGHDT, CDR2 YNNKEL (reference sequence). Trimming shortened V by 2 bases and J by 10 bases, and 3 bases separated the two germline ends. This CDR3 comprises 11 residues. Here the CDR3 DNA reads TGTGCCAGCAGCCAATCGTCACCCCTCCACTTT. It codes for CASSQSSPLHF.

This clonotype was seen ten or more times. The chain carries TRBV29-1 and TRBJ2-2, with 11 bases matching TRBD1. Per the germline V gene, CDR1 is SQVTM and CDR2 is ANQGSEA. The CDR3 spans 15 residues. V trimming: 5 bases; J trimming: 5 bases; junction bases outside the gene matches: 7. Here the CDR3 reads CSVLGQGARTGELFF. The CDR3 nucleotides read TGCAGCGTTCTAGGACAGGGGGCTCGTACCGGGGAGCTGTTTTTT.

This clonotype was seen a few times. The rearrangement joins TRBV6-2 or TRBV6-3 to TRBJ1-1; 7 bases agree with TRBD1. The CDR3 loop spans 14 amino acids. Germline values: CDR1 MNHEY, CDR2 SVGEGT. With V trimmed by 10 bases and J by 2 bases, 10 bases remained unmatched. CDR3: CATIRDSGNTEAFF. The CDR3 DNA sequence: TGTGCCACCATAAGGGACAGCGGTAACACTGAAGCTTTCTTT.

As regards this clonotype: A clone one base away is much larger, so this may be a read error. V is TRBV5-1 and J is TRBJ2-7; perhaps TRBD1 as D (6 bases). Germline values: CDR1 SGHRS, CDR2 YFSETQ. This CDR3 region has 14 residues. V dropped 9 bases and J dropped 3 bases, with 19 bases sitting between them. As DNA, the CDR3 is TGCGCCAACAGTGGGGGCGGCGGGCTCTACGAGCAGTACTTC. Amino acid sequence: CANSGGGGLYEQYF.

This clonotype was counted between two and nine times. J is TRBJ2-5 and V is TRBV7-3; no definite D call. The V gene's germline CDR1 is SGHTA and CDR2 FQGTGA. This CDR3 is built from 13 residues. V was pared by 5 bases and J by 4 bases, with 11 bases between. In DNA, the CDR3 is TGTGCCAGCAGCCCGAGCCTTTCAGAGACCCAGTACTTC. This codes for CASSPSLSETQYF.

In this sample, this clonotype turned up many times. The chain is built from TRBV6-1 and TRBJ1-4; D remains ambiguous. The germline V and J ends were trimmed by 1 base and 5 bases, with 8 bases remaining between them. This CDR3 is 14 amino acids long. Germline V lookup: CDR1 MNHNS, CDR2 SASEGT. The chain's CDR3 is CASSEGRLNEKLFF. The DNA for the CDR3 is TGTGCCAGCAGTGAAGGCCGTTTAAATGAAAAACTGTTTTTT.

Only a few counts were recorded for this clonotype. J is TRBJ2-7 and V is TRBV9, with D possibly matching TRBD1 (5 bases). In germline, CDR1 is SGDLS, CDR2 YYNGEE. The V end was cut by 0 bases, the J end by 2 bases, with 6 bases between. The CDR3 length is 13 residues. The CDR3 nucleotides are TGTGCCAGCAGCGTAGGACAGACCTACGAGCAGTACTTC. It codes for CASSVGQTYEQYF.

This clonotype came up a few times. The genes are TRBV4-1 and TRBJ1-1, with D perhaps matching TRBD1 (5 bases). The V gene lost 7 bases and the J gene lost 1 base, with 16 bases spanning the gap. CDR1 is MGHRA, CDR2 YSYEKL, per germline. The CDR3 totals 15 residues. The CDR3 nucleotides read TGCGCCAGCACCCCCAGGGCGACGGGGAACACTGAAGCTTTCTTT. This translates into CASTPRATGNTEAFF.

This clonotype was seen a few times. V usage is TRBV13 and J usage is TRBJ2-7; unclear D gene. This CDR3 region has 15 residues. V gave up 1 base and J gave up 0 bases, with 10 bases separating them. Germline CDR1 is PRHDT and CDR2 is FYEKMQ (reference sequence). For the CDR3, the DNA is TGTGCCAGCAGCTTAGAGGGTCAGCCCTCCTACGAGCAGTACTTC. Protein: CASSLEGQPSYEQYF.

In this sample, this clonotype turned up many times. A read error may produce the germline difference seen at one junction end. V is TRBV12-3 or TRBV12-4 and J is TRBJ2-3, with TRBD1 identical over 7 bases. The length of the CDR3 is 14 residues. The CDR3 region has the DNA TGTGCCAGCAATTTAGGGGGCGCGACAGATACGCAGTATTTT. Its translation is CASNLGGATDTQYF.

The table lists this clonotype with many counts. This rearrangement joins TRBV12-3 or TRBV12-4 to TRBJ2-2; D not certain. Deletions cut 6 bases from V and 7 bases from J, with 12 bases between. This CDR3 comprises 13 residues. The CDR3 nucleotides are TGTGCCAGCAGCAACATTGGCGGCGGGGAGCTGTTTTTT. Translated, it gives CASSNIGGGELFF.